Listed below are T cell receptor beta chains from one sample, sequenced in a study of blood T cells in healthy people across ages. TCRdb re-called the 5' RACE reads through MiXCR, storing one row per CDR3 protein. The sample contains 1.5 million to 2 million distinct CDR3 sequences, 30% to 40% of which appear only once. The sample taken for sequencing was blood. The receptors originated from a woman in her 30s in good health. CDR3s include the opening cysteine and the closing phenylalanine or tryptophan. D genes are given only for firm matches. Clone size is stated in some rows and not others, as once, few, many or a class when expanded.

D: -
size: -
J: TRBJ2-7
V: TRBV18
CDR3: CASSPHRLYEQYF
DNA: TGTGCCAGCTCACCACACAGATTGTACGAGCAGTACTTC

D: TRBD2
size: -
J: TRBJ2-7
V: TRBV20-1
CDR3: CGWTSGSSYEQYF
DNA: TGCGGATGGACTAGCGGAAGTTCCTACGAGCAGTACTTC

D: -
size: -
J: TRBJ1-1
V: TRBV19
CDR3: CASSIPTVLNTEAFF
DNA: TGTGCCAGTAGTATCCCGACCGTGTTGAACACTGAAGCTTTCTTT

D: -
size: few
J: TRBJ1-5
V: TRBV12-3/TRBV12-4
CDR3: CASSYQTGDNQPQHF
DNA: TGTGCCAGCTCATACCAGACAGGCGACAATCAGCCCCAGCATTTT

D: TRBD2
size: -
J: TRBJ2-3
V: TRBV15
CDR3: CATSRDPASGRDTQYF
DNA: TGTGCCACCAGCAGAGATCCGGCTAGCGGGAGGGATACGCAGTATTTT

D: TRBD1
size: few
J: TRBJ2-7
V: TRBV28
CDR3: CASSPRDRGLYEQYF
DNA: TGTGCCAGCAGTCCCCGGGACAGGGGGCTATACGAGCAGTACTTC

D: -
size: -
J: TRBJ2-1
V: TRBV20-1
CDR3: CSAAVGRGPYNEQFF
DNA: TGCAGTGCCGCCGTCGGGCGGGGCCCCTACAATGAGCAGTTCTTC

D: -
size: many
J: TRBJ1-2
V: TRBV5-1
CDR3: CASSFDSNYGYTF
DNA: TGTGCCAGCAGCTTTGACAGTAACTATGGCTACACCTTC

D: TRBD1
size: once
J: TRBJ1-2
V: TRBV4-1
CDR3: CASSHPRDSYGYTF
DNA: TGCGCCAGCAGCCATCCTCGGGACAGCTATGGCTACACCTTC

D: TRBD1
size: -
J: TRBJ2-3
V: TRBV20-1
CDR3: CSARGNRGPRTDTQYF
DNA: TGCAGTGCTAGAGGGAACAGGGGGCCGCGCACAGATACGCAGTATTTT

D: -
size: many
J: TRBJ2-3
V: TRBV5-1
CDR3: CASSLAGGRTGTSTDTQYF
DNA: TGCGCCAGCAGCTTGGCAGGAGGTAGGACTGGAACTAGCACAGATACGCAGTATTTT

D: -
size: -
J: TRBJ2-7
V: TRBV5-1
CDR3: CASSLDWTAPYEQYF
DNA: TGCGCCAGCAGCTTGGATTGGACAGCCCCCTACGAGCAGTACTTC

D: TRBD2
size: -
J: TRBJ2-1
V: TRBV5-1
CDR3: CASSTQGATSGNNEQFF
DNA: TGCGCCAGCAGCACACAAGGGGCGACTAGCGGAAACAATGAGCAGTTCTTC

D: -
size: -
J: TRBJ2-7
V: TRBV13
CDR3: CASSPGGPLSYEQYF
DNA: TGTGCCAGCAGCCCCGGGGGTCCTCTCTCCTACGAGCAGTACTTC

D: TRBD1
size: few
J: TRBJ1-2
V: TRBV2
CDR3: CASGSGTGGFGYTF
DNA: TGTGCCAGCGGCTCCGGGACAGGGGGGTTTGGCTACACCTTC

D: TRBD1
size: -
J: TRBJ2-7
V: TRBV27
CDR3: CASSLLQGPYEQYF
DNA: TGTGCCAGCAGTTTGTTACAGGGGCCCTACGAGCAGTACTTC

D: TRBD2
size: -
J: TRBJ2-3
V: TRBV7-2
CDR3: CASSLGDYVSTDTQYF
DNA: TGTGCCAGCAGCTTAGGGGACTACGTTAGCACAGATACGCAGTATTTT

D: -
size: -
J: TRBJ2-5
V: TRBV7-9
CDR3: CASSLNIVRGRETQYF
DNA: TGTGCCAGCAGCTTAAACATCGTCCGGGGGAGAGAGACCCAGTACTTC

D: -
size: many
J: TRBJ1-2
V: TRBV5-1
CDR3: CASSPRTGANYGYTF
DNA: TGTGCCAGCAGCCCGAGGACCGGGGCTAACTATGGCTACACCTTC

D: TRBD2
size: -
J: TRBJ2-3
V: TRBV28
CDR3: CANSLGYASGITDTQYF
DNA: TGTGCCAACAGCTTGGGTTATGCTAGCGGGATAACAGATACGCAGTATTTT

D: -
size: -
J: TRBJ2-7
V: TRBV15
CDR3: CAAGEGGLYEQYF
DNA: TGTGCCGCCGGGGAGGGGGGGTTATACGAGCAGTACTTC